This entry lists 8 T cell receptor beta chains sequenced from one sample in a study of cytomegalovirus exposure and HLA in healthy donors. The PCR employed 60 Vbeta primers together with 13 Jbeta primers. TCRdb's copy holds only in-frame clones and misses some; the assay was immunoSEQ multiplex PCR. The sample has 150,000 to 200,000 clones; 70% are singletons. Specimen: PBMCs. These receptors all stem from a man aged 18 to 35 in good health and CMV-seropositive.

This chain uses TRBV6-5 with TRBJ2-1; tentatively, D is TRBD1 (7 bases). CDR1 MNHEY and CDR2 SVGAGI come from the germline V gene. CDR3 length: 14 amino acids. V lost 7 bases, J lost 9 bases, and 19 bases lay in between. The CDR3 region has the DNA TGTGCCAGCATCGCCCCGCAGGGGGGCGGTGAGCAGTTCTTC. Translating gives CASIAPQGGGEQFF.

V is TRBV19 and J is TRBJ1-5; D remains ambiguous. Germline lookup yields CDR1 LNHDA and CDR2 SQIVND (reference sequence). V was trimmed by 2 bases and J by 4 bases, leaving 12 bases between them. The CDR3 loop spans 15 amino acids. Written as DNA, the CDR3 is TGTGCCAGTAGTATATCGGTTTCTTGGAATCAGCCCCAGCATTTT. Its protein product is CASSISVSWNQPQHF.

CDR3 sequence (DNA): TGTGCCAGCACCCTAGGCAGTACCGGGGAGCTGTTTTTT. Translating it yields CASTLGSTGELFF. The V gene is TRBV5-5, the J gene TRBJ2-2, with unresolved D. The CDR3 consists of 13 residues. V gave up 6 bases and J gave up 5 bases, with 11 bases separating them. The germline V gene has CDR1 SGHKS and CDR2 YYEKEE (reference sequence).

The chain couples TRBV7-8 to TRBJ2-2, with 8 bases fitting TRBD2. From germline, CDR1 is SGHVS and CDR2 FQNEAQ. With V trimmed by 2 bases and J by 3 bases, 2 bases remained unmatched. There are 15 residues in the CDR3. The CDR3 protein is CASSLPGGHTGELFF. CDR3 nucleotide sequence: TGTGCCAGCAGCTTACCGGGGGGGCACACCGGGGAGCTGTTTTTT.

This clone occurred a few times. The chain carries TRBV4-1 and TRBJ2-1; a possible D gene is TRBD2 (5 bases). CDR3 length equals 14 residues. The V gene lost 3 bases and the J gene lost 5 bases, with 11 bases spanning the gap. In germline, CDR1 is MGHRA, CDR2 YSYEKL. CDR3 amino acids: CASSQSGLNNEQFF. CDR3 DNA sequence: TGCGCCAGCAGCCAGAGCGGACTGAACAATGAGCAGTTCTTC.

CDR3 sequence: CAWRPGGGYSNQPQHF. CDR3 in DNA: TGTGCCTGGAGGCCGGGCGGGGGATATAGCAATCAGCCCCAGCATTTT. The chain employs TRBV30 and TRBJ1-5, with D possibly TRBD1 on 5 matching bases. Trimming cost V 3 bases and J 0 bases, with 15 bases left between them. CDR1 is GTSNPN, CDR2 SVGIG, per germline (reference sequence). CDR3 length: 16 amino acids. Full variable domain (rest looked up from reference TRBV30 and TRBJ1-5): SQTIHQWPATLVQPVGSPLSLECTVEGTSNPNLYWYRQAAGRGLQLLFYSVGIGQISSEVPQNLSASRPQDRQFILSSKKLLLSDSGFYLCAWRPGGGYSNQPQHFGDGTRLSIL.

V and J are TRBV29-1 and TRBJ2-3; TRBD2 matches at 9 bases. The germline V gene encodes CDR1 SQVTM and CDR2 ANQGSEA. This CDR3 region has 14 residues. The trim removed 7 bases at V and 3 bases at J, leaving 8 bases unmatched. The CDR3 nucleotides read TGCAGCGCGGGTAGCGGGGGAATAACAGATACGCAGTATTTT. Its translation: CSAGSGGITDTQYF.

This clone came up a few times. V and J are TRBV5-1 and TRBJ2-2, with 10 bases matching TRBD2. Germline V CDR1 and CDR2: SGHRS, YFSETQ. V shed 3 bases, J shed 2 bases, and the junction held 1 base outside the gene matches. CDR3 length: 15 residues. For the CDR3, the DNA is TGCGCCAGCAGCTGGACTAGCGGTAACACCGGGGAGCTGTTTTTT. Translating it yields CASSWTSGNTGELFF.